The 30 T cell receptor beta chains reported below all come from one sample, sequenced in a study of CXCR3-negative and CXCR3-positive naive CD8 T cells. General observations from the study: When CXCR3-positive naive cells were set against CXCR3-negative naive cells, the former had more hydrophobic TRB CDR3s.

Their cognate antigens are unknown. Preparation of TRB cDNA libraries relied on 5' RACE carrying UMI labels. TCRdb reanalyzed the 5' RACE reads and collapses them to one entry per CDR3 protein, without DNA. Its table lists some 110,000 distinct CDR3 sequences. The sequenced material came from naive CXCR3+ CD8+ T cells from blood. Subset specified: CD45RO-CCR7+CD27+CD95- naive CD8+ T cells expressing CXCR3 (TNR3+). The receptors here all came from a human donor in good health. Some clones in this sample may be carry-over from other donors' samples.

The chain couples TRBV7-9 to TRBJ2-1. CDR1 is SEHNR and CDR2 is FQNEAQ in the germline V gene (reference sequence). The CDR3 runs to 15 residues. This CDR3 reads CASRPGVPENNEQFF.

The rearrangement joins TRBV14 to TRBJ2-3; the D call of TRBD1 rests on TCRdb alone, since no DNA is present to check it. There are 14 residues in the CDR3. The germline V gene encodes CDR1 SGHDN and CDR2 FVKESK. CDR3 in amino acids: CASSQEDTRTAQYF.

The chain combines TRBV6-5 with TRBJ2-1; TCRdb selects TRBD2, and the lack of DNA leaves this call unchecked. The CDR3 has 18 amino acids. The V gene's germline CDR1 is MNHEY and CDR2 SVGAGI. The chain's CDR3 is CASSPQPTSRLWGNEQFF.

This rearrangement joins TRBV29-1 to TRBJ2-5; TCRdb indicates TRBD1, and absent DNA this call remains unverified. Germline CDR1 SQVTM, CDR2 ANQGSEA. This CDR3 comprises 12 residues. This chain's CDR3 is CTVRLPGETQYF.

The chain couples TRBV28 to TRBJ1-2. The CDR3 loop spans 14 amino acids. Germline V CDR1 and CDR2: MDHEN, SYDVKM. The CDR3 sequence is CASSTRELWDGYTF.

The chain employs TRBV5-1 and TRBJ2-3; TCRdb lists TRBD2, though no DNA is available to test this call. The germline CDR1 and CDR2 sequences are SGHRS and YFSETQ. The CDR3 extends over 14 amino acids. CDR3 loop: CASSDNRAPDTQYF.

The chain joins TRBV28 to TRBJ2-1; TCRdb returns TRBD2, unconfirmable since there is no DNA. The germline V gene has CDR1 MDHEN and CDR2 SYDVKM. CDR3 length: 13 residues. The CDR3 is CASIGLAGPRWFF.

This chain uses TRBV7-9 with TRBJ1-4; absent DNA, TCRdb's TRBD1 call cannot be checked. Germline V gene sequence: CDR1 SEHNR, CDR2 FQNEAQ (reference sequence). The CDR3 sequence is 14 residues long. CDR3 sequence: CASQSNREYEKLFF.

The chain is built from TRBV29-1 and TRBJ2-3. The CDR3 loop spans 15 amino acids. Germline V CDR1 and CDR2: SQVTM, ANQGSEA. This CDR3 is CSVEAQDASTDTQYF.

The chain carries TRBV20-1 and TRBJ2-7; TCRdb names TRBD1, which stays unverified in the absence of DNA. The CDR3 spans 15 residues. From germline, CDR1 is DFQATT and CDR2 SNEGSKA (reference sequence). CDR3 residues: CSARGVQAPGDEQYF.

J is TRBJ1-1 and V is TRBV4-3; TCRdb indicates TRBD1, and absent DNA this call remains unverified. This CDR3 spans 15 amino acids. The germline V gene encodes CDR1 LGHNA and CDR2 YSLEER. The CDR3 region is CASSQDPTGTFEAFF.

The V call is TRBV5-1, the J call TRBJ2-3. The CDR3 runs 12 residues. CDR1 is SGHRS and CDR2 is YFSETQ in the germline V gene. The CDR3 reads CASSDFEDTQYF. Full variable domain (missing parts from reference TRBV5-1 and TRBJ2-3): KAGVTQTPRYLIKTRGQQVTLSCSPISGHRSVSWYQQTPGQGLQFLFEYFSETQRNKGNFPGRFSGRQFSNSRSEMNVSTLELGDSALYLCASSDFEDTQYFGPGTRLTVL.

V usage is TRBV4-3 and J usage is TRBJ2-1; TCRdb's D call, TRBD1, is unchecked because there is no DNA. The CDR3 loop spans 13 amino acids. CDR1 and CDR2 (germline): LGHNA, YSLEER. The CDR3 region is CASSQDRVNEQFF.

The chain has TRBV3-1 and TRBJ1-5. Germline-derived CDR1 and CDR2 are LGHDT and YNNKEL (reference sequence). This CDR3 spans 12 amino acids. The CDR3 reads CASSQLGQPQHF.

CDR3 sequence reads: CASSLVAGNASPLHF. This chain joins TRBV11-2 and TRBJ1-6; the D call from TCRdb, TRBD1, cannot be confirmed without DNA. Germline assignment: CDR1 SGHAT and CDR2 FQNNGV. There are 15 residues in the CDR3.

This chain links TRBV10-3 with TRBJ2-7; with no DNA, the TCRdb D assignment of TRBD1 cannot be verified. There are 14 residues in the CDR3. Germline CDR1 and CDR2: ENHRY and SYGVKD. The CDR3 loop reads CATEDRETPYEQYF.

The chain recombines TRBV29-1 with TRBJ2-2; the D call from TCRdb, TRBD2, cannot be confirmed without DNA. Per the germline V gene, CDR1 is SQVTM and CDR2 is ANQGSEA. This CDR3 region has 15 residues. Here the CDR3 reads CSVVGGPSNTGELFF.

The CDR3 here is CSVDEGNEKLFF. The chain joins TRBV29-1 to TRBJ1-4. There are 12 residues in the CDR3. The germline CDR1 and CDR2 sequences are SQVTM and ANQGSEA.

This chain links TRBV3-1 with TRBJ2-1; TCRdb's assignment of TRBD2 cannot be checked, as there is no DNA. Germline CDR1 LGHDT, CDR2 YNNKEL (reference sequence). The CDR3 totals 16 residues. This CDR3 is CASSPGAGPRPDEQFF.

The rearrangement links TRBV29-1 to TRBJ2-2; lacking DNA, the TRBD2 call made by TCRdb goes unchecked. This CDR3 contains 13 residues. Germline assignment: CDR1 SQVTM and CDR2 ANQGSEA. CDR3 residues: CSVGWRGIGELFF.

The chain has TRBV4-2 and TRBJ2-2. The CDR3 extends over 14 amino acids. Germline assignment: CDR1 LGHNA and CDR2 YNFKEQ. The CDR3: CASSPHSYTGELFF.

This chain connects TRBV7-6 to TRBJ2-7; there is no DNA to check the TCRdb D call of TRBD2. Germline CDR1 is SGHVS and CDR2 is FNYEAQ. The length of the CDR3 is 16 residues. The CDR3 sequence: CASSLAGTSGIYEQYF.

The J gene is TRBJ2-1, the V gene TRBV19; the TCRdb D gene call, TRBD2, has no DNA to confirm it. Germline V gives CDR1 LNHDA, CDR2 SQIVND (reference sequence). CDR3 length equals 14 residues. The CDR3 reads CASSPGLAFNEPFF.

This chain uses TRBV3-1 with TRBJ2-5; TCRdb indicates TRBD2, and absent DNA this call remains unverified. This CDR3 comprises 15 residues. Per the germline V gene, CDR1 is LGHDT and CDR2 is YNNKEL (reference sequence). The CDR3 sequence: CASSQDRGLLLTQYF.

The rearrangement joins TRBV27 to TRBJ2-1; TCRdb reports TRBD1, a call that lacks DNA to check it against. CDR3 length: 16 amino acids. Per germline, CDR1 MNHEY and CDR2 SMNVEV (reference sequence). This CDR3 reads CASSSTGRSSYNEQFF.

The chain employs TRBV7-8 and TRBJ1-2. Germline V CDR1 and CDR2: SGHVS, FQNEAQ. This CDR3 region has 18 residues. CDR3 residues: CASSLAQAAGAGPYGYTF.

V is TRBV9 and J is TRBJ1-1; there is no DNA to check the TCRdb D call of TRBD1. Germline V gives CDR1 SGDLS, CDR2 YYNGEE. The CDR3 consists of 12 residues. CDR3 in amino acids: CASSVGGGDAFF.

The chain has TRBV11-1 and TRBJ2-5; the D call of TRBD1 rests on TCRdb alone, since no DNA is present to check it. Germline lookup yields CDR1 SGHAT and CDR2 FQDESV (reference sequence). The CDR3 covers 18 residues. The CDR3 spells CASSLVDRRGMSVETQYF. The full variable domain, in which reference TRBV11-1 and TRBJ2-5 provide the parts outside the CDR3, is EAEVAQSPRYKITEKSQAVAFWCDPISGHATLYWYRQILGQGPELLVQFQDESVVDDSQLPKDRFSAERLKGVDSTLKIQPAELGDSAMYLCASSLVDRRGMSVETQYFGPGTRLLVL.

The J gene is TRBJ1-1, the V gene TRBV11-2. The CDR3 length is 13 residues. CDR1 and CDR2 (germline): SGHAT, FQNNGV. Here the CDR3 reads CASSYGTNTEAFF.

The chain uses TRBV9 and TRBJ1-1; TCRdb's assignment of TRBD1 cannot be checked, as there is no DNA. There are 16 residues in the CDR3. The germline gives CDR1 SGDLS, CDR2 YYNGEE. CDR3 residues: CASSGGPGQQNTEAFF.